Listed here are 27 T cell receptor beta chains from one sample, sequenced in a study of T cell repertoires in cytomegalovirus infection. TCRdb re-analysed the reads in MiXCR, keeping a single row per CDR3 protein. Among roughly 150,000 distinct CDR3 sequences listed, about a quarter were seen once. The sequenced material came from PBMCs. The source of these receptors is a human donor in good health (CMV status not recorded). Some clones in this sample may be carry-over from other donors' samples.

This clonotype appeared a few times. The V and J genes are TRBV28 and TRBJ2-7, with a weak D call TRBD1 (5 bases). The CDR3 has 14 amino acids. Germline CDR1 and CDR2: MDHEN and SYDVKM. V lost 5 bases and J 3 bases, leaving 14 bases between the germline ends. Here the CDR3 DNA reads TGTGCCAGCAGTCCCCCGGACACCTACTACGAGCAGTACTTC. It specifies CASSPPDTYYEQYF.

The J gene is TRBJ2-5, the V gene TRBV2; D call uncertain. Germline loops: CDR1 SNHLY, CDR2 FYNNEI. This CDR3 region has 14 residues. Trimming removed 3 bases at V and 0 bases at J, with 8 bases between. Written as DNA, the CDR3 is TGTGCCAGCAGTGATAGGAGCTACCAAGAGACCCAGTACTTC. Residues: CASSDRSYQETQYF.

The chain links TRBV28 to TRBJ2-5; 7 bases fit TRBD1. Germline V gene lookup returns CDR1 MDHEN and CDR2 SYDVKM. The ends lost 4 bases at V and 1 base at J; junction bases unmatched: 6. This CDR3 spans 15 amino acids. The CDR3 region has the DNA TGTGCCAGCAGTTACCCCGGGACAGCCCAAGAGACCCAGTACTTC. Translated: CASSYPGTAQETQYF.

This clonotype was seen more than once but under ten times. The rearrangement uses TRBV28 and TRBJ2-7; D tentatively reads TRBD1 or TRBD2 (5 bases each). Germline CDR1 is MDHEN and CDR2 is SYDVKM. This CDR3 is built from 16 residues. With 3 bases removed from V and 3 bases from J, the gap between germline ends came to 18 bases. CDR3: CASSLGTASASYEQYF. In nucleotides, the CDR3 is TGTGCCAGCAGTTTGGGGACGGCCAGCGCTAGCTACGAGCAGTACTTC.

Many counts were recorded for this clonotype. This sequence joins TRBV7-2 and TRBJ2-3; TRBD2 matches at 10 bases. The CDR3 runs 15 residues. With 5 bases clipped from V and 6 bases from J, the junction kept 8 bases outside the gene matches. Per germline, CDR1 SGHTA and CDR2 FQGNSA. CDR3 DNA sequence: TGTGCCAGCAGCGTACCTAGCGGGAGTTGGGATACGCAGTATTTT. This translates into CASSVPSGSWDTQYF.

This clonotype was observed at least ten times. The rearrangement uses TRBV7-9 and TRBJ2-4; TRBD2 aligns across 8 bases. This CDR3 contains 14 residues. The V and J ends lost 2 bases and 4 bases, in that order; junction bases with no gene match: 1. CDR1 SEHNR and CDR2 FQNEAQ come from the germline V gene (reference sequence). The CDR3, as DNA: TGTGCCAGCAGCTTAACGGGAGGGAAAAACATTCAGTACTTC. Amino acid sequence: CASSLTGGKNIQYF.

The V call is TRBV18, the J call TRBJ2-7, with D possibly TRBD1 on 6 matching bases. The CDR3 has 15 residues. The ends were cut back, 4 bases at V and 2 bases at J, with 15 bases in the middle. Germline CDR1 and CDR2: KGHSH and LQKENI. The CDR3 loop is CASSLKQGTTYEQYF. CDR3 bases: TGTGCCAGCTCACTGAAACAGGGAACCACCTACGAGCAGTACTTC.

CDR3 in amino acids: CASSLRTGIYNEQFF. CDR3 coding DNA: TGTGCCAGCAGTCTCCGGACAGGGATTTACAATGAGCAGTTCTTC. J is TRBJ2-1 and V is TRBV28, with 8 bases that match TRBD1. The CDR3 is made up of 15 amino acids. Trimming cost V 5 bases and J 4 bases; bases outside gene matches: 7. CDR1 and CDR2 from the germline V gene are MDHEN and SYDVKM. The whole variable domain, filled in from reference TRBV28 and TRBJ2-1, reads DVKVTQSSRYLVKRTGEKVFLECVQDMDHENMFWYRQDPGLGLRLIYFSYDVKMKEKGDIPEGYSVSREKKERFSLILESASTNQTSMYLCASSLRTGIYNEQFFGPGTRLTVL.

The CDR3 nucleotides are TGTGCCAGCAGTGTCCGGGACGTTAGCTCCTACGAGCAGTACTTC. Translation gives CASSVRDVSSYEQYF. V is TRBV28 and J is TRBJ2-7; D is perhaps TRBD1 or TRBD2 (5 bases each). Looked up from germline, CDR1 is MDHEN and CDR2 is SYDVKM. V lost 5 bases and J lost 0, with 14 bases in between. CDR3 length: 15 residues.

This clonotype was counted a few times. The chain recombines TRBV6-2 or TRBV6-3 with TRBJ2-7, with unresolved D. The germline gives CDR1 MNHEY, CDR2 SVGEGT. The V gene lost 2 bases and the J gene lost 2 bases, with 10 bases spanning the gap. CDR3 length: 14 residues. The DNA of the CDR3 is TGTGCCAGCAGTTACAGGGCAGGAACCTACGAGCAGTACTTC. Protein sequence: CASSYRAGTYEQYF.

This clonotype was detected many times. The CDR3 sequence is CASSPGAQETQYF. DNA of the CDR3: TGTGCCAGCAGCCCAGGGGCTCAAGAGACCCAGTACTTC. The V call is TRBV7-9, the J call TRBJ2-5; a possible D gene is TRBD1 (6 bases). Trimming stripped 5 bases from V and 2 bases from J, with 9 bases between. The CDR3 spans 13 residues. CDR1 is SEHNR and CDR2 is FQNEAQ in the germline V gene (reference sequence).

At least ten counts were recorded for this clonotype. The chain carries TRBV7-3 and TRBJ1-2; 10 nucleotides match TRBD1. Germline V CDR1 and CDR2: SGHTA, FQGTGA. The ends lost 2 bases at V and 6 bases at J; junction bases unmatched: 6. This CDR3 contains 15 residues. CDR3 sequence: CASSLGDRGNDGYTF. DNA for the CDR3: TGTGCCAGCAGCTTAGGGGACAGGGGTAATGATGGCTACACCTTC.

This clonotype was found a few times. The rearrangement uses TRBV11-2 and TRBJ2-7; D gene unclear. The CDR3 has 13 residues. Looked up from germline, CDR1 is SGHAT and CDR2 is FQNNGV. V lost 3 bases to trimming and J lost 5 bases, with 11 bases between them. The CDR3 here is CASSFDHTNEQYF. Here the CDR3 DNA reads TGTGCCAGCAGCTTCGACCATACGAACGAGCAGTACTTC.

The chain employs TRBV15 and TRBJ2-3, with 9 bases fitting TRBD1. Per germline, CDR1 LNHNV and CDR2 YYDKDF (reference sequence). V dropped 3 bases and J dropped 2; count of bases not matched to a gene: 6. The CDR3 runs to 16 residues. Written as DNA, the CDR3 is TGTGCCACCAGCAGCCGACAGGGGGGCCCCACAGATACGCAGTATTTT. Translated: CATSSRQGGPTDTQYF.

This clonotype was counted only a few times. V usage is TRBV20-1 and J usage is TRBJ2-1, with 7 bases aligning to TRBD1. With 5 bases clipped from V and 0 bases from J, the junction kept 10 bases outside the gene matches. The CDR3 covers 16 residues. Germline V gene data show CDR1 as DFQATT and CDR2 as SNEGSKA (reference sequence). The CDR3 reads CSAPSRDSSSYNEQFF. DNA for the CDR3: TGCAGTGCTCCGTCCCGGGACAGCAGCTCCTACAATGAGCAGTTCTTC.

In its sample, this clonotype was seen a few times. The rearrangement joins TRBV6-2 or TRBV6-3 to TRBJ1-5, with 10 bases fitting TRBD1. This CDR3 region has 13 residues. V was pared by 7 bases and J by 5 bases, with 2 bases of the junction left unmatched. The V gene's germline CDR1 is MNHEY and CDR2 SVGEGT. The CDR3 loop is CASIGTGDQPQHF. CDR3 sequence (DNA): TGTGCCAGCATCGGGACAGGGGATCAGCCCCAGCATTTT.

This clonotype was seen a few times. The chain uses TRBV6-6 and TRBJ1-1; D might be TRBD1 (6 bases). Trimming left V 6 bases short and J 1 base short, with 18 bases between. The germline gives CDR1 MNHNY, CDR2 SVGAGI (reference sequence). CDR3 length equals 16 residues. The CDR3 nucleotides read TGTGCCAGCAGCCCTAGACAGGCTAACACGAACACTGAAGCTTTCTTT. This sequence encodes CASSPRQANTNTEAFF.

About this clonotype: A much larger clone lies one base from this, so it may be a read error. The chain carries TRBV7-3 and TRBJ1-2; D perhaps matches TRBD1 (5 bases). The CDR3 has 13 amino acids. The germline gives CDR1 SGHTA, CDR2 FQGTGA. The V end was cut by 5 bases, the J end by 6 bases, with 13 bases between. CDR3 DNA sequence: TGTGCCAGCAGCCACAGGTTGGAGGATGGCTACACCTTC. Encoded protein: CASSHRLEDGYTF.

V usage is TRBV12-3 or TRBV12-4 and J usage is TRBJ1-5, with 9 nucleotides matching TRBD1. There are 15 residues in the CDR3. V trimming: 6 bases; J trimming: 4 bases; junction bases outside the gene matches: 7. The CDR3 is CASSSDRGRNQPQHF. CDR3 coding DNA: TGTGCCAGCAGCTCGGACAGGGGTAGGAATCAGCCCCAGCATTTT.

This clonotype showed up many times. The chain is built from TRBV6-2 or TRBV6-3 and TRBJ2-3; D is perhaps TRBD1 or TRBD2 (5 bases each). Germline CDR1 and CDR2: MNHEY and SVGEGT. Trimming shortened V by 4 bases and J by 1 base, and 15 bases separated the two germline ends. The CDR3 is 16 amino acids. The CDR3 nucleotides read TGTGCCAGCAGTTTCAATGGTGGGGGAGGCACAGATACGCAGTATTTT. This encodes CASSFNGGGGTDTQYF.

There are many counts of this clonotype. The V and J genes are TRBV7-2 and TRBJ1-5, with D hard to call. There are 15 residues in the CDR3. Looked up from germline, CDR1 is SGHTA and CDR2 is FQGNSA. Trimming left V 9 bases short and J 1 base short, with 16 bases between. The CDR3 bases are TGTGCCAGTGGAGAATTAGCACGGAGCAATCAGCCCCAGCATTTT. Translated, it gives CASGELARSNQPQHF.

This clonotype was counted ten times or more. The chain uses TRBV7-2 and TRBJ1-3, with a weak D call TRBD1 (6 bases). CDR3 length: 15 residues. The germline V and J ends were trimmed by 5 bases and 0 bases, with 11 bases remaining between them. Germline V gene data show CDR1 as SGHTA and CDR2 as FQGNSA. The CDR3 DNA is TGTGCCAGCAGCCGAGACAGGCCCTCTGGAAACACCATATATTTT. Protein: CASSRDRPSGNTIYF.

This clonotype has only a few counts. The chain employs TRBV29-1 and TRBJ2-5; tentatively, D is TRBD2 (6 bases). CDR1 SQVTM and CDR2 ANQGSEA come from the germline V gene. The V gene lost 7 bases and the J gene lost 5 bases, with 11 bases spanning the gap. This CDR3 has 11 amino acids. CDR3 coding DNA: TGCAGCGGTAGCGGAGCGGAGACCCAGTACTTC. This sequence encodes CSGSGAETQYF.

This clonotype was seen more than once but under ten times. The chain links TRBV6-2 or TRBV6-3 to TRBJ2-4; 10 positions agree with TRBD1. Germline values: CDR1 MNHEY, CDR2 SVGEGT. J lost 0 bases, V lost 6 bases, and 11 bases had no gene match. CDR3 length: 18 residues. The CDR3, as DNA: TGTGCCAGCAGCGTTGACAGGGGGCCGACTTTAGCCAAAAACATTCAGTACTTC. Its protein product is CASSVDRGPTLAKNIQYF.

The chain has TRBV7-9 and TRBJ2-7; 7 positions agree with TRBD1. The CDR3 totals 15 residues. Germline V lookup: CDR1 SEHNR, CDR2 FQNEAQ (reference sequence). V lost 4 bases and J lost 5; bases outside the gene matches: 11. The CDR3 sequence: CASSWGQSITDEQYF. The CDR3, as DNA: TGTGCCAGCAGCTGGGGACAGTCGATCACGGACGAGCAGTACTTC.

J is TRBJ1-5 and V is TRBV28; D is undetermined. Germline CDR1 is MDHEN and CDR2 is SYDVKM. V was pared by 4 bases and J by 3 bases, with 16 bases between. This CDR3 is built from 16 residues. CDR3 loop: CASSSDVGLNNQPQHF. The CDR3 DNA follows: TGTGCCAGCAGTTCGGACGTCGGACTAAACAATCAGCCCCAGCATTTT.

This clonotype came up many times. V gene TRBV7-2 combines with J gene TRBJ2-3; D gene ambiguous. Germline loops: CDR1 SGHTA, CDR2 FQGNSA. Trimming cost V 0 bases and J 4 bases, with 11 bases left between them. The CDR3 has 15 residues. CDR3 coding DNA: TGTGCCAGCAGCTTAGCGAGTCTCTCCGCAGATACGCAGTATTTT. Amino acids: CASSLASLSADTQYF.